This TCR beta chain was sequenced for a study of a mutant IDH1 vaccine in newly diagnosed glioma. Study-wide context: In weeks 1, 3, 5, 7, 11, 15, 19 and 23, patients were immunized, eight times in all.

Germline V lookup: CDR1 SGHVS, CDR2 FQNEAQ. The V segment lost 5 bases and the J segment 4 bases; nucleotides outside the gene matches: 3. This CDR3 has 14 amino acids. Regarding this clone: What it binds is not known.

Time point specified: week 11, during vaccination. Alongside topical imiquimod, each dose of vaccine comprised 300 ug of mutant IDH1 20-mer peptide. Each of the donors came in with new WHO grade 3 or 4 astrocytomas that were IDH1-mutant and ATRX-lost. TCRdb keeps only in-frame clones here, not all; method: immunoSEQ multiplex PCR. The sample lists about 62,000 clones; approximately 90% were seen once. This specimen was PBMCs, taken from a glioma patient whose treatment included an IDH1 peptide vaccine. The chain joins TRBV7-8 to TRBJ2-1, with 9 bases matching TRBD1. This clonotype was obtained from a man aged 35-49 years with glioma. This CDR3 reads CASSGGTGYNEQFF. The CDR3 DNA reads as TGTGCCAGCAGCGGGGGGACAGGGTACAATGAGCAGTTCTTC.